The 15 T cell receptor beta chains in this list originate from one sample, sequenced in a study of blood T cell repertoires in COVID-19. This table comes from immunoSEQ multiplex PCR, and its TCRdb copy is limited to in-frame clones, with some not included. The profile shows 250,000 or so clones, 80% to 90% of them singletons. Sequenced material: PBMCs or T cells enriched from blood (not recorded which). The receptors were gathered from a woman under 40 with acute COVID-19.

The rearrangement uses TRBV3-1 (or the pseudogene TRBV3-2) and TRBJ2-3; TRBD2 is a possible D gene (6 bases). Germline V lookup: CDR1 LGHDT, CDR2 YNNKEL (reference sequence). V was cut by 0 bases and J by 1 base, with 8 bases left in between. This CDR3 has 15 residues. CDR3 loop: CASSQEPSGTDTQYF. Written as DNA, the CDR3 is TGTGCCAGCAGCCAAGAACCTAGCGGCACAGATACGCAGTATTTT.

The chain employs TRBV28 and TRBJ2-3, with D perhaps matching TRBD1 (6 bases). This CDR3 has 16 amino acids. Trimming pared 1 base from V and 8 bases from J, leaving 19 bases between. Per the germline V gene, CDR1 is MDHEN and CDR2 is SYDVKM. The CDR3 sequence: CASSLSSAGELGTQYF. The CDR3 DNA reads TGTGCCAGCAGTTTATCCTCGGCAGGGGAACTTGGTACGCAGTATTTT.

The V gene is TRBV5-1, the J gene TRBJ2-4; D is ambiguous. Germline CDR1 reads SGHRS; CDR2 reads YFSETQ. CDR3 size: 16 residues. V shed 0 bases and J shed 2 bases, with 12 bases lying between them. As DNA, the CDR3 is TGCGCCAGCAGCTTGGGTTCTGAGGTTCCCAAAAACATTCAGTACTTC. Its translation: CASSLGSEVPKNIQYF.

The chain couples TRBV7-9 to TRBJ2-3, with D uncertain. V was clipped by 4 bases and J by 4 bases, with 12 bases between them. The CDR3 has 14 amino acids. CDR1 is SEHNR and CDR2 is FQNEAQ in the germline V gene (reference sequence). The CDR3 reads CASSSDRGPDTQYF. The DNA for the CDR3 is TGTGCCAGCAGCTCAGATCGCGGCCCAGATACGCAGTATTTT.

This chain's CDR3 is CASSFAPQGNQPQHF. DNA for the CDR3: TGTGCCAGCAGCTTTGCCCCACAGGGGAATCAGCCCCAGCATTTT. The chain links TRBV7-2 to TRBJ1-5, with TRBD1 identical over 7 bases. CDR3 length: 15 amino acids. Looked up from germline, CDR1 is SGHTA and CDR2 is FQGNSA. The V and J ends lost 3 bases and 4 bases, in that order; junction bases with no gene match: 6.

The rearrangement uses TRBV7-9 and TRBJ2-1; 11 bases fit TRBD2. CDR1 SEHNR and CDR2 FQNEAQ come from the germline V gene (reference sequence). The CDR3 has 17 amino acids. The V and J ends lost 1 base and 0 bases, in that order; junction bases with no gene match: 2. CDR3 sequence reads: CASSLVAGGPSYNEQFF. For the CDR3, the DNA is TGTGCCAGCAGCTTAGTAGCGGGAGGGCCCTCCTACAATGAGCAGTTCTTC.

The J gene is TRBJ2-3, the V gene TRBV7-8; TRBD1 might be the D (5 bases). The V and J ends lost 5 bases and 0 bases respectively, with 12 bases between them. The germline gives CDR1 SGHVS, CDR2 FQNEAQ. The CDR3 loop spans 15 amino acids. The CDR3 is CASSKDTTSTDTQYF. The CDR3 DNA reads TGTGCCAGCAGCAAGGACACTACAAGCACAGATACGCAGTATTTT.

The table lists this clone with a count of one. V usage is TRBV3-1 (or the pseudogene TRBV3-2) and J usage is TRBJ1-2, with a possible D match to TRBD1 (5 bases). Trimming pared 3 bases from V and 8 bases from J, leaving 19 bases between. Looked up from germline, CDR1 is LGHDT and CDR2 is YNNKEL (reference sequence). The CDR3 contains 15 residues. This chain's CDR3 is CASSHGGGTQNGYTF. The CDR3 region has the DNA TGTGCCAGCAGCCATGGTGGGGGGACTCAGAACGGCTACACCTTC.

CDR3 region: CASSESRVGETQYF. CDR3 DNA sequence: TGTGCCAGCAGTGAATCCAGGGTGGGAGAGACCCAGTACTTC. V and J are TRBV2 and TRBJ2-5; perhaps TRBD1 as D (5 bases). This CDR3 comprises 14 residues. Germline values: CDR1 SNHLY, CDR2 FYNNEI. V gave up 2 bases and J gave up 4 bases, with 11 bases separating them.

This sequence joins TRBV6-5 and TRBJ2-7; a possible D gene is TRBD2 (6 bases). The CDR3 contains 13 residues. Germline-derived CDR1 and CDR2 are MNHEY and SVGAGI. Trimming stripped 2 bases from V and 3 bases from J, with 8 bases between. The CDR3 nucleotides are TGTGCCAGCAGTTACGGGGGGAGCTACGAGCAGTACTTC. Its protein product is CASSYGGSYEQYF.

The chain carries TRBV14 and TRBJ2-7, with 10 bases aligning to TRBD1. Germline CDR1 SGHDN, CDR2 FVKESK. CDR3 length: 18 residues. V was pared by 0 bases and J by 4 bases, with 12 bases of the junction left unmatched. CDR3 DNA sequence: TGTGCCAGCAGCCAAGACCTTACATGGACAGGGGGGATATACGAGCAGTACTTC. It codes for CASSQDLTWTGGIYEQYF.

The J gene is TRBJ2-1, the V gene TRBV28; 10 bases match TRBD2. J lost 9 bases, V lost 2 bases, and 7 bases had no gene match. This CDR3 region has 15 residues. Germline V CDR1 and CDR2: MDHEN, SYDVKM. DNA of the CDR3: TGTGCCAGCAGTTTACCGCTAGCGGGAGTTAGTGAGCAGTTCTTC. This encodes CASSLPLAGVSEQFF. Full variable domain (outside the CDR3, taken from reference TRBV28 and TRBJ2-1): DVKVTQSSRYLVKRTGEKVFLECVQDMDHENMFWYRQDPGLGLRLIYFSYDVKMKEKGDIPEGYSVSREKKERFSLILESASTNQTSMYLCASSLPLAGVSEQFFGPGTRLTVL.

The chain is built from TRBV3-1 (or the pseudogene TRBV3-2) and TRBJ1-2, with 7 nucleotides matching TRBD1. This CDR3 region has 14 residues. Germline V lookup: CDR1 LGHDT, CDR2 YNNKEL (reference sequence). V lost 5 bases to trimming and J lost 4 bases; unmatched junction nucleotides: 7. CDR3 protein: CASSNEGQIYGYTF. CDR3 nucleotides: TGTGCCAGCAGCAACGAGGGACAGATCTATGGCTACACCTTC.

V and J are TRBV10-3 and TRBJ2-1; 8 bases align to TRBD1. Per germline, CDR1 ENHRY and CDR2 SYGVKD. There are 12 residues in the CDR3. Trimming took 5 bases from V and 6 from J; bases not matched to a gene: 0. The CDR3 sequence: CAISTGGNEQFF. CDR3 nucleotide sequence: TGTGCCATCAGTACAGGGGGCAATGAGCAGTTCTTC.

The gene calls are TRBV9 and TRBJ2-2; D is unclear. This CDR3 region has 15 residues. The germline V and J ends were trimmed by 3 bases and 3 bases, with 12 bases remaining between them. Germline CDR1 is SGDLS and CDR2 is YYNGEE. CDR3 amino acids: CASSGSGWDTGELFF. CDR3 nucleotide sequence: TGTGCCAGCAGCGGCTCAGGTTGGGACACCGGGGAGCTGTTTTTT.